These 5 T cell receptor beta chains were sequenced from one sample in a study of blood T cell repertoires in COVID-19. Libraries were prepared by immunoSEQ multiplex PCR; TCRdb keeps only in-frame clonotypes and omits some of them. The sample lists 390,000 or so clones, almost 90% seen once, with approximately 7% in the top ten. Input material: peripheral blood. The receptors here all came from a man between 18 and 29 years old with active or convalescent COVID-19.

The CDR3 nucleotides read TGTGCCAGCAGAAGGGACAGGAGGAATTCACCCCTCCACTTT. Its translation is CASRRDRRNSPLHF. This sequence joins TRBV7-2 and TRBJ1-6; the match to TRBD1 covers 8 bases. The CDR3 totals 14 residues. Unmatched junction bases numbered 5, after V lost 6 bases and J lost 7 bases. The germline gives CDR1 SGHTA, CDR2 FQGNSA.

The genes are TRBV6-5 and TRBJ2-7; no clear D gene. Germline V gives CDR1 MNHEY, CDR2 SVGAGI. The CDR3 is 13 amino acids. The ends were cut back, 6 bases at V and 0 bases at J, with 9 bases in the middle. Written as DNA, the CDR3 is TGTGCCAGCAGCGAGATAAACTCCTACGAGCAGTACTTC. It is translated as CASSEINSYEQYF.

The chain employs TRBV5-1 and TRBJ1-1; TRBD1 matches 7 bases. Germline CDR1 is SGHRS and CDR2 is YFSETQ. The CDR3 consists of 14 residues. V lost 4 bases and J lost 4; bases outside the gene matches: 7. The CDR3 region has the DNA TGCGCCAGCAGCCTCCAGACAGGGTCCACTGAAGCTTTCTTT. Translating gives CASSLQTGSTEAFF.

The table lists this clone with a count of one. This chain joins TRBV30 and TRBJ2-7; a weak D match, TRBD2 (6 bases). There are 14 residues in the CDR3. Germline V lookup: CDR1 GTSNPN, CDR2 SVGIG (reference sequence). V lost 4 bases to trimming and J lost 0 bases, with 13 bases between them. This CDR3 reads CAWNLRGVSYEQYF. CDR3 DNA: TGTGCCTGGAACCTCCGCGGGGTCTCCTACGAGCAGTACTTC.

This clone has more than one count but fewer than ten. The chain uses TRBV14 and TRBJ2-7; 7 nucleotides agree with TRBD2. Losses at the gene ends were 2 bases for V and 4 bases for J; bases not matched to a gene: 5. Germline V gives CDR1 SGHDN, CDR2 FVKESK. The CDR3 is made up of 14 amino acids. CDR3 residues: CASSQLTSWYEQYF. For the CDR3, the DNA is TGTGCCAGCAGCCAATTGACTAGCTGGTACGAGCAGTACTTC.